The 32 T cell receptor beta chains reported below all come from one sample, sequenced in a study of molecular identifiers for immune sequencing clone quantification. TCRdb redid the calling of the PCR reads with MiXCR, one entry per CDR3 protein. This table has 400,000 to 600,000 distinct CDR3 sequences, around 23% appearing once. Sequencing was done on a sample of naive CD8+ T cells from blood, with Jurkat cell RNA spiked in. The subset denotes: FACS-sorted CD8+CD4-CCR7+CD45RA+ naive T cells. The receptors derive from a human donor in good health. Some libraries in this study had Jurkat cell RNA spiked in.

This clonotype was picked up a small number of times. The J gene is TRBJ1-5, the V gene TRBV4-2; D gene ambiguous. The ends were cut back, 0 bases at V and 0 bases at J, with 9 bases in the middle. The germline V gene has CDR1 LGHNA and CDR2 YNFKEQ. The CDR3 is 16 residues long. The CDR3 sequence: CASSQDSGYSNQPQHF. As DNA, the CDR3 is TGTGCCAGCAGCCAAGATTCGGGATATAGCAATCAGCCCCAGCATTTT.

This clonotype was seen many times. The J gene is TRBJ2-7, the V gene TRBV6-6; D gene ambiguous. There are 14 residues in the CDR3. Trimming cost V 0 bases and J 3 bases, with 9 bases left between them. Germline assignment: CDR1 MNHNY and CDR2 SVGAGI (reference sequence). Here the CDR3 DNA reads TGTGCCAGCAGTTACTCGAGTGGCTACTACGAGCAGTACTTC. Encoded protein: CASSYSSGYYEQYF.

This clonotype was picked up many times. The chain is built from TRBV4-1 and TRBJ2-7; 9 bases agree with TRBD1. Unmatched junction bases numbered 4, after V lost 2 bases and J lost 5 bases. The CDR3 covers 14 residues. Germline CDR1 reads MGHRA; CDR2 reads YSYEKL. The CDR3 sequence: CASSQRTGVDEQYF. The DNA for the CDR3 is TGCGCCAGCAGCCAACGGACAGGGGTAGACGAGCAGTACTTC.

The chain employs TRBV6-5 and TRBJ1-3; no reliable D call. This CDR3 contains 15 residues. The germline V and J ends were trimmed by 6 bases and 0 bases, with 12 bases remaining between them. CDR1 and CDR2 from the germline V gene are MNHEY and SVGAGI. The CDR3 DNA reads TGTGCCAGCAGAGATACCCAGAGCTCTGGAAACACCATATATTTT. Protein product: CASRDTQSSGNTIYF.

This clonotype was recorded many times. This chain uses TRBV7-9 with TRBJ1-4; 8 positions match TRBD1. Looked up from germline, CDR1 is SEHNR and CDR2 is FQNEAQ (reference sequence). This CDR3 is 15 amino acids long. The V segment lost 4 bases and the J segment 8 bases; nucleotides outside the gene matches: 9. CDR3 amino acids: CASSSDRELSEKLFF. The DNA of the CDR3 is TGTGCCAGCAGCTCGGACAGGGAATTAAGCGAAAAACTGTTTTTT.

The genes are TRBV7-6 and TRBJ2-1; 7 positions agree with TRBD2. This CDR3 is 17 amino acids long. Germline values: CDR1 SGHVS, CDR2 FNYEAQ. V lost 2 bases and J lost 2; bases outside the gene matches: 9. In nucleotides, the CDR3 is TGTGCCAGCAGCTTATTACAAGGCGGGAGTACCTACAATGAGCAGTTCTTC. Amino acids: CASSLLQGGSTYNEQFF.

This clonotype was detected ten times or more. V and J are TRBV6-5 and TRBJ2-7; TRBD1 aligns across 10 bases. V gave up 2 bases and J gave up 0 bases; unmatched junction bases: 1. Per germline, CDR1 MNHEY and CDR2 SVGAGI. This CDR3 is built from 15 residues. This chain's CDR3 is CASSYRTGGSYEQYF. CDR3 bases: TGTGCCAGCAGTTACCGGACAGGGGGCTCCTACGAGCAGTACTTC.

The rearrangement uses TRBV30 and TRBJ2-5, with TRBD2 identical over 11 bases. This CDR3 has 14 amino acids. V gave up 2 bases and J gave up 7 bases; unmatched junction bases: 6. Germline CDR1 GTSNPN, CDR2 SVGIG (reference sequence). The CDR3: CAWSLLAGEGTQYF. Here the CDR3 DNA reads TGTGCCTGGAGTCTACTAGCGGGAGAGGGGACCCAGTACTTC. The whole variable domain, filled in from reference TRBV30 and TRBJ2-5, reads SQTIHQWPATLVQPVGSPLSLECTVEGTSNPNLYWYRQAAGRGLQLLFYSVGIGQISSEVPQNLSASRPQDRQFILSSKKLLLSDSGFYLCAWSLLAGEGTQYFGPGTRLLVL.

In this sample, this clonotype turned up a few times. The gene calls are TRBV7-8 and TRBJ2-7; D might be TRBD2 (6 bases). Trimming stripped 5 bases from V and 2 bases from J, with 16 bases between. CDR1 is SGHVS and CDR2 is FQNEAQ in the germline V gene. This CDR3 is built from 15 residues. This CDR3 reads CASSTEVVAAYEQYF. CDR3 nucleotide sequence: TGTGCCAGCAGCACCGAGGTGGTAGCGGCCTACGAGCAGTACTTC.

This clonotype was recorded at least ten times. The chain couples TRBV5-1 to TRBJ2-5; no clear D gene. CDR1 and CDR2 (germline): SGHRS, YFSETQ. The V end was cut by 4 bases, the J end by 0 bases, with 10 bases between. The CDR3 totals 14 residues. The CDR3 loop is CASSLGRNQETQYF. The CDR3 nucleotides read TGCGCCAGCAGCCTCGGACGGAACCAAGAGACCCAGTACTTC.

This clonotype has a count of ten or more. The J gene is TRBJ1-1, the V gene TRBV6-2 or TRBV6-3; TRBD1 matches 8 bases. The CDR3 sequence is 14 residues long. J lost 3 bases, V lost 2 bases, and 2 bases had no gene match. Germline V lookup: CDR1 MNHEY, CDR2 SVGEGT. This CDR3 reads CASSYPGGYTEAFF. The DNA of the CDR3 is TGTGCCAGCAGTTACCCAGGGGGCTACACTGAAGCTTTCTTT.

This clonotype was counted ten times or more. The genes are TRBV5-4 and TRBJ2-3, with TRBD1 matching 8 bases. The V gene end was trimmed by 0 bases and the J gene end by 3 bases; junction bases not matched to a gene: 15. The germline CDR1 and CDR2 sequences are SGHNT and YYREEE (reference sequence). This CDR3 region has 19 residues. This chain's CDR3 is CASSLEGAGGAYLTDTQYF. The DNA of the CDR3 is TGTGCCAGCAGCTTGGAGGGCGCAGGGGGCGCTTATCTAACAGATACGCAGTATTTT.

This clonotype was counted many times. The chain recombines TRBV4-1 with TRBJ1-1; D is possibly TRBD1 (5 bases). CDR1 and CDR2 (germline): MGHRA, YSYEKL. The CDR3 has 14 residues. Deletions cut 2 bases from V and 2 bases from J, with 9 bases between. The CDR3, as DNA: TGCGCCAGCAGCCAACGCGGGGCCAACACTGAAGCTTTCTTT. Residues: CASSQRGANTEAFF.

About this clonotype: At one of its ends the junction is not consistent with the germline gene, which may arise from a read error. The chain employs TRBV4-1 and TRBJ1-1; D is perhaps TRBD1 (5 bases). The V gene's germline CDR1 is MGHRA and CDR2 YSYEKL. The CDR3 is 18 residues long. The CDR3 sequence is CTSSQAGGFWDANTEAFF. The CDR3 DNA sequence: TGCACCAGCAGCCAAGCGGGCGGGTTTTGGGACGCGAACACTGAAGCTTTCTTT.

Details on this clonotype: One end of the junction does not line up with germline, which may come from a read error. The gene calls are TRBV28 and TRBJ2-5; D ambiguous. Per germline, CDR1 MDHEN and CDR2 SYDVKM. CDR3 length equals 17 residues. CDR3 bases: TGTGCCAGCAGTTTGAGTGTGGGTGACACGTGCCAAGCGACCCAGTACTTC. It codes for CASSLSVGDTCQATQYF.

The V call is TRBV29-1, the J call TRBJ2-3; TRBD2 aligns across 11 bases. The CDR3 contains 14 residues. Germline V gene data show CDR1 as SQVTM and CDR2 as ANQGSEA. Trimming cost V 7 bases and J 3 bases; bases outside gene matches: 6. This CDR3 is CSADSGGATDTQYF. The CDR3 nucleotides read TGCAGCGCCGATAGCGGGGGGGCAACAGATACGCAGTATTTT.

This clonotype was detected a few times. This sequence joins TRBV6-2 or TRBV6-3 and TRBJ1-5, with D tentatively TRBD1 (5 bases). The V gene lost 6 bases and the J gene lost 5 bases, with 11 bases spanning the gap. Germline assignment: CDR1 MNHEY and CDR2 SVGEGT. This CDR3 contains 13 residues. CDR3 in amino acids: CASRDGGDQPQHF. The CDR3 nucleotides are TGTGCCAGCAGGGACGGGGGTGATCAGCCCCAGCATTTT.

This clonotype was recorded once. CDR3 protein: CASSSPGLRTPYNEQFF. DNA for the CDR3: TGTGCCAGCAGTTCTCCGGGACTCAGGACCCCCTACAATGAGCAGTTCTTC. This chain joins TRBV6-6 and TRBJ2-1, with a tentative D call TRBD2 (6 bases). The germline V gene encodes CDR1 MNHNY and CDR2 SVGAGI (reference sequence). Trimming cost V 4 bases and J 2 bases, with 18 bases left between them. The CDR3 spans 17 residues.

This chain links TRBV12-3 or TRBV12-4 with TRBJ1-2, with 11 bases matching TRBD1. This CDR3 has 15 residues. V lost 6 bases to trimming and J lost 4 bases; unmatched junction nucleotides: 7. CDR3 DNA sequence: TGTGCCAGCAGCCCTCCGGGACAGGGGGTCTATGGCTACACCTTC. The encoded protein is CASSPPGQGVYGYTF.

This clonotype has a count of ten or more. As DNA, the CDR3 is TGTGCCAGCAGCTCCTGGGGGACAGGACAGCCCCAGCATTTT. It codes for CASSSWGTGQPQHF. The rearrangement links TRBV5-6 to TRBJ1-5; 8 nucleotides agree with TRBD1. The CDR3 runs 14 residues. Trimming removed 3 bases from V and 7 bases from J; junction bases left unmatched: 6. Germline CDR1 is SGHDT and CDR2 is YYEEEE. Based on the CDR3 plus reference TRBV5-6 and TRBJ1-5, the full variable domain is DAGVTQSPTHLIKTRGQQVTLRCSPKSGHDTVSWYQQALGQGPQFIFQYYEEEERQRGNFPDRFSGHQFPNYSSELNVNALLLGDSALYLCASSSWGTGQPQHFGDGTRLSIL.

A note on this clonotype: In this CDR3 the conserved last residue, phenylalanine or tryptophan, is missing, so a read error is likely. The CDR3 here is CASSLQGSNQPQHV. The CDR3 DNA is TGCGCCAGCAGTCTTCAGGGTAGTAATCAGCCCCAGCATGTT. The chain uses TRBV4-3 and TRBJ1-5, with a possible D match to TRBD1 (5 bases). The length of the CDR3 is 14 residues. Germline values: CDR1 LGHNA, CDR2 YSLEER. Trimming removed 6 bases from V and 4 bases from J, with 13 bases in between.

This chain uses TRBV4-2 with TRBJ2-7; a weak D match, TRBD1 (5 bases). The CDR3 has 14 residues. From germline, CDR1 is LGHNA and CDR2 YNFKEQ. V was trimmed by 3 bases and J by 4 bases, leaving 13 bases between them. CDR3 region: CASSHYRTKYEQYF. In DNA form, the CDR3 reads TGTGCCAGCAGCCATTACAGGACCAAGTACGAGCAGTACTTC.

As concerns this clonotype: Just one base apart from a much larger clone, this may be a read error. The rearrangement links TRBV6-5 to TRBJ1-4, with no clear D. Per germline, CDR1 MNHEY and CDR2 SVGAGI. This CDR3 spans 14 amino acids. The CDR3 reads CAGSYSGINEKLFF. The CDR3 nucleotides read TGTGCCGGCAGTTACTCCGGGATTAATGAAAAACTGTTTTTT.

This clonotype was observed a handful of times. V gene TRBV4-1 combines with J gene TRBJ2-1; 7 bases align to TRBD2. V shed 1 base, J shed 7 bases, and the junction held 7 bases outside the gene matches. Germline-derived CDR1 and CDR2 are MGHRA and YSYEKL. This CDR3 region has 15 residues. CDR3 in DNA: TGCGCCAGCAGCCAAGGCGGGAGAACAGGAAATGAGCAGTTCTTC. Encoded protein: CASSQGGRTGNEQFF.

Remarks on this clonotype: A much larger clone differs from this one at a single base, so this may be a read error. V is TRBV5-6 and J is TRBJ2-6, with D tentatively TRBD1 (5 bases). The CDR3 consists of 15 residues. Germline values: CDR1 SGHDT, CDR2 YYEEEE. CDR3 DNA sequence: TGTGCCAGCAGCTTGGCTGTCTCTGGGGCCAACGTCCTGCCTTTC. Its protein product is CASSLAVSGANVLPF.

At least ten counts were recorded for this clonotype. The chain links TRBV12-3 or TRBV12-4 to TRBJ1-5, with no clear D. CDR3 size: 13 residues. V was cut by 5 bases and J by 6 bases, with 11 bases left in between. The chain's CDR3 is CASSLTTLQPQHF. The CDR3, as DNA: TGTGCCAGCAGTCTAACGACACTTCAGCCCCAGCATTTT.

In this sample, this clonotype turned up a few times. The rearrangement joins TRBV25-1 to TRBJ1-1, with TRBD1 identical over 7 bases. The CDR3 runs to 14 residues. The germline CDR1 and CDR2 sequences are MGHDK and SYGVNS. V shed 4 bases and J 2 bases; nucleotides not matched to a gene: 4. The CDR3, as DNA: TGTGCCAGCAGTGCCCGGGACAGAAACACTGAAGCTTTCTTT. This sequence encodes CASSARDRNTEAFF.

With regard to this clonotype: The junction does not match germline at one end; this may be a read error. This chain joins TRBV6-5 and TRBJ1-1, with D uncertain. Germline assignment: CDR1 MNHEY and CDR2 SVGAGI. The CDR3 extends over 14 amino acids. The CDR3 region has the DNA TGTGCCCGCGAACGCCCGGGAGTGAACACTGCAGCTTTCTTT. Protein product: CARERPGVNTAAFF.

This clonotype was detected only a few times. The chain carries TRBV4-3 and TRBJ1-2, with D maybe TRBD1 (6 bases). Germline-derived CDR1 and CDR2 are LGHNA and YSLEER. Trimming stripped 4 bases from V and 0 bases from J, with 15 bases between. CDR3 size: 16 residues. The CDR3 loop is CASSPVKGGANYGYTF. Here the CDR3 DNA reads TGCGCCAGCAGCCCCGTGAAAGGGGGAGCTAACTATGGCTACACCTTC.

CDR3 in DNA: TGCGCCAGCAGCCAGGCCCCAGGGCGGGGGATCTTCAATGAGCAGTTCTTC. It translates to CASSQAPGRGIFNEQFF. J is TRBJ2-1 and V is TRBV4-1, with TRBD2 matching 7 bases. The V segment lost 3 bases and the J segment 6 bases; nucleotides outside the gene matches: 14. There are 17 residues in the CDR3. Germline CDR1 MGHRA, CDR2 YSYEKL.

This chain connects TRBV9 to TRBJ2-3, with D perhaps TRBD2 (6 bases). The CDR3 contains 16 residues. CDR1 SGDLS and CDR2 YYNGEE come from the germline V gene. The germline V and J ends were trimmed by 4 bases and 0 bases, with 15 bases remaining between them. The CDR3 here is CASSPGTATSTDTQYF. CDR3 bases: TGTGCCAGCAGCCCCGGGACTGCGACTAGCACAGATACGCAGTATTTT.

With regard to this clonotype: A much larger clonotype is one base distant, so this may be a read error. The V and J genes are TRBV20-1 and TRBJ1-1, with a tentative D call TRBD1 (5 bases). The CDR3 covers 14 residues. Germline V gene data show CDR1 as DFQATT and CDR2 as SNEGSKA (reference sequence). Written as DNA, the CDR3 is TGCGGTGCTAGAGCAGGGAGAATGAACACTGAAGCTTTCTTT. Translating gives CGARAGRMNTEAFF.